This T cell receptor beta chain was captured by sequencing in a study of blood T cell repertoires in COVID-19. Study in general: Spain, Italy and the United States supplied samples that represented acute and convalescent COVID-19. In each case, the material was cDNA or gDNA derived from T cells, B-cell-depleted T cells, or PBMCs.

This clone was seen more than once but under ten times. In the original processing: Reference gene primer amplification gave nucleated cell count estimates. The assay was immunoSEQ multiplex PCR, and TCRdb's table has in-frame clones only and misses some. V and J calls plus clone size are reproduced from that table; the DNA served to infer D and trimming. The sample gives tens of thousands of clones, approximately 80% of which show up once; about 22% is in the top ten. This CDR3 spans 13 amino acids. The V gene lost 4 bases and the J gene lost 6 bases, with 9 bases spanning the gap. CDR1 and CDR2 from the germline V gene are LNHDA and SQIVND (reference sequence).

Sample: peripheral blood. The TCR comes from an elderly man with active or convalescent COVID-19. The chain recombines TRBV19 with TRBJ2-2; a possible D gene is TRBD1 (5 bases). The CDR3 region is CASSSRGSGELFF. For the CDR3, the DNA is TGTGCCAGTAGTAGTAGGGGTTCCGGGGAGCTGTTTTTT.